Listed below are T cell receptor beta chains from one sample, sequenced in a study of cytomegalovirus exposure and HLA in healthy donors. Generated by immunoSEQ multiplex PCR, the TCRdb table keeps only in-frame clones and is missing some. Among about 130,000 clones listed, approximately 80% were seen once. The sequenced material came from PBMCs. These receptors all come from a man in his thirties or forties in good health and CMV-seronegative. Both conserved end residues are part of each CDR3. The D gene is left open where the match is weak. A clone size is listed for some rows: how often the clone was seen (once, few, many), or a class if it is expanded.

V	D	J	size	CDR3	DNA
TRBV6-1	TRBD2	TRBJ2-7	.	CASSDATSGSSYEQYF	TGTGCCAGCAGTGATGCGACTAGCGGAAGCTCCTACGAGCAGTACTTC
TRBV10-3	.	TRBJ1-5	.	CAISERSGSQHF	TGTGCCATCAGTGAGAGGAGCGGGTCCCAGCATTTT
TRBV4-3	.	TRBJ2-5	.	CASSQAYIGEGVRETQYF	TGCGCCAGCAGCCAGGCCTATATAGGGGAAGGGGTTCGCGAGACCCAGTACTTC
TRBV20-1	.	TRBJ2-3	.	CSADRSGTQYF	TGCAGTGCTGACAGGAGTGGTACGCAGTATTTT
TRBV9	TRBD2	TRBJ2-5	.	CASSVAGGGIGETQYF	TGTGCCAGCAGCGTAGCCGGCGGGGGGATCGGAGAGACCCAGTACTTC
TRBV11-2	.	TRBJ1-5	.	CASSLGGRGGNQPQHF	TGTGCCAGCAGCTTGGGCGGGAGGGGCGGAAATCAGCCCCAGCATTTT
TRBV4-3	.	TRBJ2-2	.	CASSLRPSNTGELFF	TGCGCCAGCAGCCTCAGGCCTTCGAACACCGGGGAGCTGTTTTTT
TRBV5-6	TRBD1	TRBJ2-5	once	CASSLTGGGETQYF	TGTGCCAGCAGCCTGACAGGGGGAGGCGAGACCCAGTACTTC
TRBV28	.	TRBJ2-1	.	CASSSGTQNNEQFF	TGTGCCAGCAGTTCGGGGACTCAGAACAATGAGCAGTTCTTC
TRBV11-2	.	TRBJ1-5	few	CASSLDGDSNQPQHF	TGTGCCAGCAGCTTAGATGGAGATAGCAATCAGCCCCAGCATTTT
TRBV12-5	.	TRBJ1-2	once	CASGNSGAHYGYTF	TGTGCTAGTGGAAACTCAGGGGCCCACTATGGCTACACCTTC
TRBV6-1	.	TRBJ2-1	.	CASSEGRLYNEQFF	TGTGCCAGCAGTGAAGGGCGGTTATACAATGAGCAGTTCTTC
TRBV5-1	TRBD2	TRBJ2-3	.	CASSEGLAGGTDTQYF	TGCGCCAGCAGCGAGGGACTAGCGGGAGGAACAGATACGCAGTATTTT
TRBV5-4	.	TRBJ2-2	.	CASNNGGFRVTGELFF	TGTGCCAGCAACAATGGGGGGTTTCGAGTTACCGGGGAGCTGTTTTTT
TRBV14	.	TRBJ2-2	.	CASSQYPKLTGELFF	TGTGCCAGCAGCCAATATCCCAAACTCACCGGGGAGCTGTTTTTT
TRBV5-1	.	TRBJ1-2	once	CASSLNYPQKTF	TGCGCCAGCAGCTTAAACTATCCCCAGAAAACCTTC
TRBV6-5	TRBD1	TRBJ2-7	.	CASRDPGQGYEQYF	TGTGCCAGCAGAGATCCGGGACAGGGTTACGAGCAGTACTTC
TRBV11-3	TRBD2	TRBJ2-7	few	CASSRPSGKTYEQYF	TGTGCCAGCAGTCGTCCTAGCGGGAAGACCTACGAGCAGTACTTC
TRBV2	TRBD1	TRBJ2-5	once	CASSGDRVRRETQYF	TGTGCCAGCAGTGGGGACAGGGTTCGTCGGGAGACCCAGTACTTC
TRBV28	.	TRBJ2-6	.	CASRESGANVLTF	TGTGCCAGCAGAGAGTCTGGGGCCAACGTCCTGACTTTC
TRBV6-5	.	TRBJ1-3	.	CASSYGPDSGNTIYF	TGTGCCAGCAGTTACGGGCCAGACTCTGGAAACACCATATATTTT
TRBV18	.	TRBJ2-7	.	CASSFDRRDYEQYF	TGTGCCAGCTCATTCGACAGGAGAGACTACGAGCAGTACTTC